The T cell receptor (beta chain) described here comes from a study of metastatic and nonmetastatic thyroid tumors. Whole-study context: Malignant thyroid and benign thyroid patients provided blood and tumor or nodule tissue whose repertoires were compared. The study's findings and limits: Reports indicated that malignant thyroid tumors showed significantly higher TCR beta diversity than benign nodules did, in blood and tumor.

The germline V gene encodes CDR1 MDHEN and CDR2 SYDVKM. The CDR3 consists of 11 residues. The V and J ends lost 3 bases and 8 bases respectively, with 5 bases between them. As originally analysed: Construction of a distant-metastasis classifier for papillary thyroid cancer relied on CDR3 differences across clinicopathological groups. From the PCR reads, TCRdb re-called clones with MiXCR. The authors' filters were not applied to this entry. The sample lists some 20,000 clones; roughly a third were seen once. This clone turned up a few times. As yet, its antigen is unknown. Each patient came to thyroid surgery without any prior treatment (of any kind).

Source material: tumor tissue. The rearrangement links TRBV28 to TRBJ1-3; D is undetermined. The TCR was taken from a female donor with papillary thyroid cancer or a benign thyroid nodule (not recorded which). Some clones in this sample may be carry-over from other donors' samples. The CDR3: CASSLGYTIYF. CDR3 nucleotide sequence: TGTGCCAGCAGTTTGGGATACACCATATATTTT.